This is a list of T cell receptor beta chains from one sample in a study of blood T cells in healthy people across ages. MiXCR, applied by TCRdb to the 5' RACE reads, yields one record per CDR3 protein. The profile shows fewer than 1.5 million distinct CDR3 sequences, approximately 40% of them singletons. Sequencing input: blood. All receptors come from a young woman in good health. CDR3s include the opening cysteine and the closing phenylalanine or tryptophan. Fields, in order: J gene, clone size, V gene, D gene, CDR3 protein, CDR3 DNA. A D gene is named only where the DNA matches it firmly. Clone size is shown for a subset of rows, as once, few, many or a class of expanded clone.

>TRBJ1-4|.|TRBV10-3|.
CAISGGRGGRREEKLFF
TGTGCCATCAGTGGCGGGCGCGGGGGCCGAAGGGAAGAAAAACTGTTTTTT
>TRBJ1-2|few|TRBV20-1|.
CSASLTGAGYTF
TGCAGTGCTAGCCTGACGGGGGCAGGCTACACCTTC
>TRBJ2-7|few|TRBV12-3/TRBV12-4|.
CASSFAGRYEQYF
TGTGCCAGCAGTTTTGCCGGACGATACGAGCAGTACTTC
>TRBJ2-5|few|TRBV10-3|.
CAISEGPFDPMQYF
TGTGCCATCAGTGAGGGACCCTTCGACCCGATGCAGTACTTC
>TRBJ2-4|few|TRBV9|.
CASSVESGAKNIQYF
TGTGCCAGCAGCGTAGAGTCCGGGGCCAAAAACATTCAGTACTTC
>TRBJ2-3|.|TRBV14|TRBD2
CASSPGVAGVEDTQYF
TGTGCCAGCAGCCCTGGAGTAGCGGGAGTTGAAGATACGCAGTATTTT
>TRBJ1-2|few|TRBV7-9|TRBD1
CASSFAAAGTGGSKGYTF
TGTGCCAGCAGCTTTGCTGCAGCCGGGACAGGGGGATCGAAAGGCTACACCTTC
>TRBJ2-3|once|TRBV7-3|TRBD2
CASSPGGGGTDTDTQYF
TGTGCCAGCAGTCCGGGGGGCGGGGGGACCGACACAGATACGCAGTATTTT
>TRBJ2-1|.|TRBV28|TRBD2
CASGFKGLAGTNEQFF
TGTGCCAGCGGATTTAAAGGACTAGCGGGAACTAATGAGCAGTTCTTC
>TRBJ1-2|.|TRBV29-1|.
CSVERGAANYGYTF
TGCAGCGTTGAGCGCGGGGCAGCTAACTATGGCTACACCTTC
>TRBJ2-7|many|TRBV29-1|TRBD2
CSVRTSGYEQYF
TGCAGCGTGCGGACTAGCGGCTACGAGCAGTACTTC